Below, 10 T cell receptor beta chains from the same sample are listed, as sequenced in a study of T cell responses to AZD1222 COVID-19 vaccine. Sequencing was performed with immunoSEQ multiplex PCR; in TCRdb, only in-frame clones are kept and a portion is missing. The data contain some 80,000 clones, about 91% of them seen just once; the ten biggest clones take up 9% to 10%. The source material was peripheral blood, sampled 28 days after the second dose of the MenACWY control vaccine. The receptor set was obtained from an adult who received the MenACWY meningococcal vaccine as a control.

J is TRBJ1-2 and V is TRBV28; D remains unclear. This CDR3 has 11 amino acids. Germline V gene data show CDR1 as MDHEN and CDR2 as SYDVKM. The V end was cut by 4 bases, the J end by 4 bases, with 4 bases between. The CDR3 is CASSSGYGYTF. In DNA form, the CDR3 reads TGTGCCAGCAGTTCGGGCTATGGCTACACCTTC.

This clone has a single count. The V call is TRBV28, the J call TRBJ1-3, with 7 positions matching TRBD1. The CDR3 sequence is 14 residues long. With 3 bases clipped from V and 8 bases from J, the junction kept 7 bases outside the gene matches. The germline CDR1 and CDR2 sequences are MDHEN and SYDVKM. This CDR3 reads CASSLGGRGDTIYF. The CDR3 bases are TGTGCCAGCAGTTTGGGGGGCAGGGGGGACACCATATATTTT.

The V and J genes are TRBV6-5 and TRBJ1-2; a possible D gene is TRBD1 (5 bases). Trimming stripped 5 bases from V and 8 bases from J, with 15 bases between. Germline V gives CDR1 MNHEY, CDR2 SVGAGI. This CDR3 contains 13 residues. The CDR3: CASSLLSGAGYTF. Written as DNA, the CDR3 is TGTGCCAGCAGTCTATTAAGTGGGGCCGGCTACACCTTC.

The rearrangement uses TRBV3-1 (or the pseudogene TRBV3-2) and TRBJ2-2, with TRBD2 as a possible D gene (6 bases). CDR1 is LGHDT and CDR2 is YNNKEL in the germline V gene (reference sequence). Trimming took 6 bases from V and 7 from J, leaving 21 bases between them. The CDR3 is 16 residues long. CDR3 amino acids: CASSSPTPGVGGELFF. The CDR3 coding sequence is TGTGCCAGCAGTTCACCGACACCGGGGGTTGGCGGGGAGCTGTTTTTT.

This clone has a handful of counts. V usage is TRBV5-6 and J usage is TRBJ1-4; 9 bases map to TRBD1. V was pared by 4 bases and J by 8 bases, with 9 bases of the junction left unmatched. Per germline, CDR1 SGHDT and CDR2 YYEEEE. This CDR3 region has 15 residues. CDR3 loop: CASSIYRDRDEKLFF. The CDR3 DNA follows: TGTGCCAGCAGCATATACCGGGACAGGGACGAAAAACTGTTTTTT.

Details on this clone: A junction boundary mismatches the germline segment, possibly from a read error. Distinct nucleotide sequences in the sample also encode this CDR3. The chain recombines TRBV5-6 with TRBJ2-5; unclear D gene. This CDR3 is built from 13 residues. Germline CDR1 SGHDT, CDR2 YYEEEE. The CDR3 coding sequence is TGCGCCAGCAGCTTGCGCAATGGGGAGACCCAGTACTTC. Protein: CASSLRNGETQYF.

The genes are TRBV14 and TRBJ2-1, with unresolved D. The CDR3 is 13 amino acids. CDR1 SGHDN and CDR2 FVKESK come from the germline V gene. Trimming removed 0 bases at V and 8 bases at J, with 8 bases between. DNA for the CDR3: TGTGCCAGCAGCCAAGAACTGTGGGATGAGCAGTTCTTC. Translating it yields CASSQELWDEQFF. Supplemented by reference TRBV14 and TRBJ2-1, the full variable domain reads EAGVTQFPSHSVIEKGQTVTLRCDPISGHDNLYWYRRVMGKEIKFLLHFVKESKQDESGMPNNRFLAERTGGTYSTLKVQPAELEDSGVYFCASSQELWDEQFFGPGTRLTVL.

This clone occurred once. This chain connects TRBV11-1 to TRBJ1-1; D may be TRBD1 (5 bases). The CDR3 contains 14 residues. The ends were cut back, 1 base at V and 1 base at J, with 7 bases in the middle. The germline V gene has CDR1 SGHAT and CDR2 FQDESV (reference sequence). CDR3 loop: CASSLGRGNTEAFF. The CDR3 nucleotides are TGTGCCAGCAGCTTAGGGAGGGGGAACACTGAAGCTTTCTTT.

The DNA for the CDR3 is TGCAGTGCCATGAGGAGCGAGACCCAGTACTTC. Translation: CSAMRSETQYF. The chain is built from TRBV20-1 and TRBJ2-5; D unclear. Trimming left V 6 bases short and J 5 bases short, with 10 bases between. The CDR3 sequence is 11 residues long. Germline CDR1 reads DFQATT; CDR2 reads SNEGSKA (reference sequence).

This chain links TRBV5-6 with TRBJ1-2, with D uncertain. The V gene's germline CDR1 is SGHDT and CDR2 YYEEEE. Trimming took 6 bases from V and 8 from J, leaving 14 bases between them. This CDR3 is 12 amino acids long. The CDR3 bases are TGTGCCAGCACCTCGAGCCGGTGGGGCTACACCTTC. Protein: CASTSSRWGYTF. The full variable domain, completed using reference TRBV5-6 and TRBJ1-2, is DAGVTQSPTHLIKTRGQQVTLRCSPKSGHDTVSWYQQALGQGPQFIFQYYEEEERQRGNFPDRFSGHQFPNYSSELNVNALLLGDSALYLCASTSSRWGYTFGSGTRLTVV.